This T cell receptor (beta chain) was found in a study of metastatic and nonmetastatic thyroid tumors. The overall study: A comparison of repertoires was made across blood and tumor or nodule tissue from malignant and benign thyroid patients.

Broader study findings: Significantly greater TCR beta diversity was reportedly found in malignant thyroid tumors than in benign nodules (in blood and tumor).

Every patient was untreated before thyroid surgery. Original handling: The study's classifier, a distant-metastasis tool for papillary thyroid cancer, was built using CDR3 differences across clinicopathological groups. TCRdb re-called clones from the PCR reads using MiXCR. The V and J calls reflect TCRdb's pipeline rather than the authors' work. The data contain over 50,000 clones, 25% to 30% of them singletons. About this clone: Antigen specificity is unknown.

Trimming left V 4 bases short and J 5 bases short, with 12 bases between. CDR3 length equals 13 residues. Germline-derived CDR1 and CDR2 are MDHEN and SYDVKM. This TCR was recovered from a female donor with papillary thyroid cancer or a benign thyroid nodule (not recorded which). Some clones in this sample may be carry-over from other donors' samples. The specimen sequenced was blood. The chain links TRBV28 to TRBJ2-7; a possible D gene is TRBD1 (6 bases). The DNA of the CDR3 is TGTGCCAGCAGTTCTTACAGGGCCCACGAGCAGTACTTC. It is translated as CASSSYRAHEQYF. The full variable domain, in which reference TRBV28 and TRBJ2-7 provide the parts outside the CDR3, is DVKVTQSSRYLVKRTGEKVFLECVQDMDHENMFWYRQDPGLGLRLIYFSYDVKMKEKGDIPEGYSVSREKKERFSLILESASTNQTSMYLCASSSYRAHEQYFGPGTRLTVT.